There are many counts of the clone carrying this TCR beta chain. Its matching antigen is unknown. The sample is drawn from a study of Graves' ophthalmopathy and Graves' hyperthyroidism. Ophthalmopathy in the donors was of moderate-to-severe activity, with CAS ≥3, NOSPECS ≥4 and duration under 3 months. Reliance was placed on clinical symptoms, serum thyroxine, TRAb, thyroid ultrasound and orbital computed tomography for diagnosis. Findings and limits, study-wide: Using 13 signatures, a model distinguished ophthalmopathy from stable hyperthyroidism, reaching around 88% sensitivity and 81.08% specificity.

For repertoire sequencing, the TCR beta CDR3 regions were amplified from RNA transcripts. The library came from an HTBI-primed first-round RT-PCR and a second-round multiplex PCR. TCRdb called the multiplex PCR reads again in MiXCR, with one record for every CDR3 protein. The data hold some 210,000 distinct CDR3 sequences, with approximately 28% observed a single time. The sequence was obtained from a man aged 45-65 years with Graves' ophthalmopathy. The sequenced sample consisted of peripheral blood.

CDR3 in amino acids: CASGAGTQNQPQHF. Here the CDR3 DNA reads TGTGCCAGCGGTGCCGGGACACAAAATCAGCCCCAGCATTTT. This chain connects TRBV12-3 or TRBV12-4 to TRBJ1-5, with D possibly being TRBD1 (6 bases). The CDR3 is 14 residues long. Trimming stripped 8 bases from V and 4 bases from J, with 15 bases between.